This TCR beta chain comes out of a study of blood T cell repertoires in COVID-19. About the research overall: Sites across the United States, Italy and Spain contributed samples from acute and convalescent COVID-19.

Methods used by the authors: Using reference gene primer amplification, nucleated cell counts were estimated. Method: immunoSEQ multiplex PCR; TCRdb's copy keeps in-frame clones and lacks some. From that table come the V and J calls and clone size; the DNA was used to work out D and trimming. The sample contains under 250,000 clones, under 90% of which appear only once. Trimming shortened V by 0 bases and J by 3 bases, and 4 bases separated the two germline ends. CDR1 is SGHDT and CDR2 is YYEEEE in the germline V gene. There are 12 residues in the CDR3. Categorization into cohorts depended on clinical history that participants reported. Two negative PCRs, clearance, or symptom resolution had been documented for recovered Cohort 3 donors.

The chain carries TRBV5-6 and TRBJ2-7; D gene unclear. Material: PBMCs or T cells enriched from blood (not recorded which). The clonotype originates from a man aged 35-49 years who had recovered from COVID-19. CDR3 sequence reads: CASSLGVYEQYF. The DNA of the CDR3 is TGTGCCAGCAGCTTGGGAGTCTACGAGCAGTACTTC.